The T cell receptor (beta chain) described here comes from a study of neurological immune-mediated disorders. V lost 4 bases and J lost 4, with 10 bases in between. This CDR3 region has 13 residues. Germline CDR1 and CDR2: LGHDT and YNNKEL (reference sequence). Sequencing runs each generated in excess of 160 million TCR-beta sequences derived from 15-18 subjects. TCRdb recomputed calls from the 5' RACE reads with MiXCR, one row per CDR3 protein. Here the sample spans tens of thousands of distinct CDR3 sequences, roughly 13% being singletons. This clonotype has ten or more counts. The sequence derives from a female donor in good health. The rearrangement uses TRBV3-1 and TRBJ1-1; D is uncertain. The sample taken for sequencing was PBMCs. The chain's CDR3 is CASSRSSGTEAFF. In DNA, the CDR3 is TGTGCCAGCAGCCGGTCGTCAGGCACTGAAGCTTTCTTT. The entire variable domain, with the rest obtained from reference TRBV3-1 and TRBJ1-1, is as follows: DTAVSQTPKYLVTQMGNDKSIKCEQNLGHDTMYWYKQDSKKFLKIMFSYNNKELIINETVPNRFSPKSPDKAHLNLHINSLELGDSAVYFCASSRSSGTEAFFGQGTRLTVV.